This entry concerns a single T cell receptor (beta chain). Its antigen is currently unknown. The record originates from a study of T cells in localized non-small cell lung cancer. The study's findings and limits: Heterogeneity remains possible because sequencing was limited to only one tumor region. Longer overall survival was linked to higher blood T cell density. Turning up in adjacent lung were a median about 61 of the top 100 tumor clones. Adjacent uninvolved lung tissue had the highest T cell clonality, exceeding tumor.

The CDR3 extends over 15 amino acids. The ends were cut back, 0 bases at V and 8 bases at J, with 16 bases in the middle. CDR1 and CDR2 from the germline V gene are LGHNA and YNFKEQ. The repertoire was sequenced with immunoSEQ multiplex PCR; TCRdb's copy has only in-frame clones and lacks some. The sample gives about 8,000 clones, approximately 87% of which show up once; 25% to 35% is in the top ten. The chain combines TRBV4-2 with TRBJ1-2; maybe TRBD1 (5 bases). The source is a male donor aged 60 or over with stage III lung adenocarcinoma. This sample comprised peripheral blood, obtained before any cancer treatment. Here the CDR3 DNA reads TGTGCCAGCAGCCAAGAGGATAGCCAGGGTCGCGGCTACACCTTC. It translates to CASSQEDSQGRGYTF.